The clone carrying this TCR beta chain came up once. The target antigen is unknown. This specimen belongs to a study of shared clonotypes between healthy human individuals. General study findings and limits: The represented genetic and exposure-history diversity was limited by the small number of donors. Tissues were not sampled, only blood, and their repertoires likely differ. Among the subsets, naive ones generally showed larger estimated richness than memory ones.

The CDR3 length is 18 residues. The germline V gene encodes CDR1 SGHRS and CDR2 YFSETQ. V gave up 4 bases and J gave up 3 bases; unmatched junction bases: 11. Only CD45RO-negative cells positively selected for CCR7 counted as naive CD8 cells, so terminally differentiated effector memory CD45RA+ cells were excluded. Replicate PCRs from sorted subsets contained around 200 ng DNA, which is 29,000 or so T cell genomes. Sequencing was performed with immunoSEQ multiplex PCR; in TCRdb, only in-frame clones are kept and a portion is missing. The profile shows hundreds of thousands of clones, roughly 98% of them singletons.

The receptor comes from a man aged 25 to 45 in good health. This chain links TRBV5-1 with TRBJ2-6, with TRBD1 matching over 9 bases. Sequencing used naive CD8+ T cells sorted from blood. The CDR3 DNA reads as TGCGCCAGCAGCCCCCTGGGACAGGGCGTCCTTGGGGCCAACGTCCTGACTTTC. It specifies CASSPLGQGVLGANVLTF.